This TCR beta chain comes out of a study of T cell responses to AZD1222 COVID-19 vaccine. Study-level background: Second-dose intervals of approximately 4 or approximately 12 weeks were pooled.

Here immunoSEQ multiplex PCR was the method, and the copy in TCRdb shows in-frame clones only, minus some. The sample includes some 130,000 clones, over 75% of them seen just once. Turning to this clone: As yet, its antigen is unknown.

Study-wide points: Only 5 to 7 AZD1222 recipients tested seropositive at baseline.

Trimming removed 2 bases from V and 5 bases from J, with 19 bases in between. This CDR3 has 16 residues. Germline CDR1 reads MNHEY; CDR2 reads SVGEGT. Sample: peripheral blood, taken on day 0 of AZD1222 vaccination. The chain joins TRBV6-2 or TRBV6-3 to TRBJ2-7; the D is unclear. The source is an adult in good health. CDR3: CASSYPDGLQADEQYF. The CDR3 nucleotides are TGTGCCAGCAGTTACCCGGACGGCCTACAAGCCGACGAGCAGTACTTC.